One T cell receptor (beta chain) is described in this entry. CDR3 length equals 16 residues. The V gene's germline CDR1 is SGHTA and CDR2 FQGNSA. V trimming: 3 bases; J trimming: 3 bases; junction bases outside the gene matches: 5. cDNA libraries for TCR alpha and TCR beta, carrying sample barcodes and UMIs, came from 5'RACE with constant-segment primers. MiXCR was run by TCRdb on the 5' RACE reads, yielding one entry per CDR3 protein. The table lists under 250,000 distinct CDR3 sequences, 15% of them singletons. The data were taken from a study of T-cell memory formation after mild COVID-19. The wider study: The two donors had largely donor-specific TCR clusters.

The chain joins TRBV7-2 to TRBJ2-3; 11 positions agree with TRBD2. This clonotype was obtained from an adult woman who had mild COVID-19 (a few samples of this study predate the infection). Cell type and time point are not known. The sequencing sample was made of PBMCs or a T cell subset sorted from them (not recorded which). In DNA form, the CDR3 reads TGTGCCAGCAGCTTCCTAGCGGGGGGCGGGACAGATACGCAGTATTTT. Protein sequence: CASSFLAGGGTDTQYF.